A single sample is the source of the 22 T cell receptor beta chains below, sequenced in a study of blood T cell repertoires in COVID-19. Sequencing was performed with immunoSEQ multiplex PCR; in TCRdb, only in-frame clones are kept and a portion is missing. Among some 340,000 clones listed, over 80% were seen once. The sample consisted of PBMCs or T cells enriched from blood (not recorded which). The receptors were sampled from a woman between 45 and 60 years old who had recovered from COVID-19.

The chain is built from TRBV30 and TRBJ1-5; 7 nucleotides line up with TRBD1. CDR1 and CDR2 (germline): GTSNPN, SVGIG (reference sequence). V lost 3 bases, J lost 8 bases, and 10 bases stayed unmatched. This CDR3 region has 14 residues. CDR3 region: CAWSGGGLGKPQHF. The DNA of the CDR3 is TGTGCCTGGAGCGGAGGGGGCTTGGGGAAGCCCCAGCATTTT.

The chain employs TRBV19 and TRBJ1-4, with unresolved D. The CDR3 is made up of 14 amino acids. V gave up 3 bases and J gave up 8 bases, with 13 bases separating them. Germline V gene data show CDR1 as LNHDA and CDR2 as SQIVND (reference sequence). CDR3 region: CASSILQEGEKLFF. The CDR3 region has the DNA TGTGCCAGTAGTATTTTGCAGGAGGGAGAAAAACTGTTTTTT.

The chain uses TRBV5-1 and TRBJ2-5, with 10 bases aligning to TRBD2. V shed 1 base, J shed 2 bases, and the junction held 2 bases outside the gene matches. From germline, CDR1 is SGHRS and CDR2 YFSETQ. This CDR3 is 15 amino acids long. In DNA, the CDR3 is TGCGCCAGCAGCTTGCCTAGCGGGGGTCAAGAGACCCAGTACTTC. Translation: CASSLPSGGQETQYF.

V usage is TRBV27 and J usage is TRBJ2-4, with 7 bases matching TRBD2. The CDR3 runs to 13 residues. Germline V gives CDR1 MNHEY, CDR2 SMNVEV (reference sequence). Trimming at V came to 10 bases and at J to 0 bases, leaving 3 bases not matched to a gene. CDR3 coding DNA: TGTGCCACCCGGGAGGCAGCCAAAAACATTCAGTACTTC. Encoded protein: CATREAAKNIQYF.

This clone has just a few counts. The chain uses TRBV6-5 and TRBJ1-1; TRBD1 aligns across 7 bases. Per the germline V gene, CDR1 is MNHEY and CDR2 is SVGAGI. This CDR3 has 13 residues. V dropped 5 bases and J dropped 4; count of bases not matched to a gene: 4. CDR3 DNA sequence: TGTGCCAGCAGTCGCCCAGGGGGCACTGAAGCTTTCTTT. Translated, it gives CASSRPGGTEAFF.

This sequence joins TRBV27 and TRBJ1-1; 7 positions match TRBD1. Losses at the gene ends were 1 base for V and 0 bases for J; bases not matched to a gene: 5. Germline assignment: CDR1 MNHEY and CDR2 SMNVEV (reference sequence). CDR3 length: 16 residues. CDR3 DNA sequence: TGTGCCAGCAGTTTATTTCGTGACAGGGTGAACACTGAAGCTTTCTTT. Its translation: CASSLFRDRVNTEAFF.

The gene calls are TRBV29-1 and TRBJ1-2, with D perhaps matching TRBD1 (6 bases). CDR1 is SQVTM, CDR2 ANQGSEA, per germline. Trimming shortened V by 6 bases and J by 4 bases, and 15 bases separated the two germline ends. The CDR3 extends over 13 amino acids. CDR3 in amino acids: CSVEPQGSYGYTF. Written as DNA, the CDR3 is TGCAGCGTGGAACCACAGGGAAGCTATGGCTACACCTTC.

This chain connects TRBV9 to TRBJ1-5, with a weak D call TRBD1 (5 bases). Looked up from germline, CDR1 is SGDLS and CDR2 is YYNGEE. V was clipped by 4 bases and J by 7 bases, with 15 bases between them. The CDR3 sequence is 14 residues long. The CDR3 is CASSNLAGPQPQHF. The CDR3 region has the DNA TGTGCCAGCAGCAACCTAGCGGGGCCGCAGCCCCAGCATTTT.

The chain has TRBV4-1 and TRBJ2-7, with D tentatively TRBD1 (5 bases). CDR1 is MGHRA and CDR2 is YSYEKL in the germline V gene. Trimming removed 1 base from V and 6 bases from J, with 16 bases in between. The CDR3 is 15 residues long. This CDR3 is CASSQVGASSVEQYF. The DNA for the CDR3 is TGCGCCAGCAGCCAAGTAGGGGCATCCTCGGTCGAGCAGTACTTC.

The rearrangement links TRBV19 to TRBJ1-3; tentative D call: TRBD1 (6 bases). With 6 bases removed from V and 11 bases from J, the gap between germline ends came to 17 bases. Germline V gives CDR1 LNHDA, CDR2 SQIVND (reference sequence). This CDR3 has 13 amino acids. CDR3: CASRTPGVSAIYF. The CDR3 DNA reads as TGTGCCAGTAGAACCCCAGGGGTGTCGGCCATATATTTT.

The genes are TRBV14 and TRBJ1-4; D is possibly TRBD1 (5 bases). Germline lookup yields CDR1 SGHDN and CDR2 FVKESK. The germline V and J ends were trimmed by 4 bases and 7 bases, with 19 bases remaining between them. There are 16 residues in the CDR3. In DNA form, the CDR3 reads TGTGCCAGCAGCCCAGCCCCCAGGGTTCGGTCTGAAAAACTGTTTTTT. This encodes CASSPAPRVRSEKLFF.

This sequence joins TRBV25-1 and TRBJ1-2, with 7 positions matching TRBD1. The CDR3 has 15 amino acids. Germline V gives CDR1 MGHDK, CDR2 SYGVNS. The V and J ends lost 6 bases and 7 bases, in that order; junction bases with no gene match: 14. CDR3 region: CASSQLVGGAGGYTF. CDR3 nucleotides: TGTGCCAGCAGCCAATTAGTAGGGGGCGCGGGTGGCTACACCTTC.

This clone was recorded once. This sequence joins TRBV5-1 and TRBJ2-4; TRBD1 agrees at 9 bases. V shed 3 bases and J 7 bases; nucleotides not matched to a gene: 8. Germline values: CDR1 SGHRS, CDR2 YFSETQ. There are 15 residues in the CDR3. In DNA form, the CDR3 reads TGCGCCAGCAGCTCCCCGGGACAGGGAACGAACATTCAGTACTTC. Protein product: CASSSPGQGTNIQYF.

A note on this clone: Other nucleotide sequences from this sample produce the same CDR3. This sequence joins TRBV25-1 and TRBJ1-2; a possible D gene is TRBD1 (5 bases). Per the germline V gene, CDR1 is MGHDK and CDR2 is SYGVNS. This CDR3 is built from 11 residues. V shed 6 bases and J shed 4 bases, with 6 bases lying between them. The chain's CDR3 is CASSGGYGYTF. The CDR3 DNA is TGTGCCAGCAGCGGGGGCTATGGCTACACCTTC.

The V gene is TRBV30, the J gene TRBJ1-2; 7 bases line up with TRBD1. This CDR3 has 14 residues. The junction had 9 bases not matched to a gene; V was cut back by 0 bases and J by 8 bases. Per the germline V gene, CDR1 is GTSNPN and CDR2 is SVGIG (reference sequence). The CDR3 loop is CAWSVLGGAAGYTF. CDR3 sequence (DNA): TGTGCCTGGAGTGTACTAGGGGGCGCCGCCGGCTACACCTTC.

This chain links TRBV6-1 with TRBJ1-2; 9 bases map to TRBD1. The V gene's germline CDR1 is MNHNS and CDR2 SASEGT. The trim removed 1 base at V and 8 bases at J, leaving 5 bases unmatched. CDR3 length equals 14 residues. The CDR3 coding sequence is TGTGCCAGCAGTGAAGGGACAGGGGCCTCGGGCTACACCTTC. It codes for CASSEGTGASGYTF.

Regarding this clone: One end of the junction does not line up with germline, which may come from a read error. The gene calls are TRBV4-3 and TRBJ2-2; maybe TRBD2 (5 bases). CDR1 LGHNA and CDR2 YSLEER come from the germline V gene. The CDR3 is 16 residues long. The CDR3 reads CASSQDVELCGRGAVF. CDR3 coding DNA: TGCGCCAGCAGCCAAGATGTGGAGCTATGTGGCCGGGGAGCTGTTTTT.

V and J are TRBV2 and TRBJ1-2, with D possibly being TRBD1 (6 bases). The CDR3 is 14 residues long. CDR1 and CDR2 (germline): SNHLY, FYNNEI. V lost 4 bases and J lost 7, with 16 bases in between. The CDR3 spells CASSGLQGRRGYTF. The CDR3 DNA reads TGTGCCAGCAGTGGACTTCAGGGGCGGCGTGGCTACACCTTC.

This rearrangement joins TRBV20-1 to TRBJ1-2; D remains ambiguous. The CDR3 covers 12 residues. Germline-derived CDR1 and CDR2 are DFQATT and SNEGSKA (reference sequence). The ends were cut back, 3 bases at V and 5 bases at J, with 10 bases in the middle. This CDR3 reads CSASSIGYGYTF. The CDR3 coding sequence is TGCAGTGCTAGTTCTATCGGGTATGGCTACACCTTC.

The chain joins TRBV28 to TRBJ1-4; maybe TRBD1 (5 bases). V lost 1 base to trimming and J lost 7 bases, with 13 bases between them. The germline gives CDR1 MDHEN, CDR2 SYDVKM. This CDR3 region has 15 residues. This CDR3 is CASSLLGGVGEKLFF. In DNA form, the CDR3 reads TGTGCCAGCAGTTTATTGGGAGGGGTCGGTGAAAAACTGTTTTTT.

The J gene is TRBJ1-5, the V gene TRBV27; possibly TRBD1 for D (5 bases). Germline V CDR1 and CDR2: MNHEY, SMNVEV (reference sequence). This CDR3 is 16 amino acids long. The germline V and J ends were trimmed by 2 bases and 0 bases, with 11 bases remaining between them. CDR3 protein: CASSLTGQYSNQPQHF. CDR3 bases: TGTGCCAGCAGTTTAACAGGTCAATATAGCAATCAGCCCCAGCATTTT.

V and J are TRBV11-3 and TRBJ2-5; 8 positions match TRBD1. After removal of 6 bases from V and 5 bases from J, the junction contained 11 bases not matched to a gene. CDR3 size: 15 residues. Germline V gives CDR1 SGHNT, CDR2 YENEEA. The CDR3 bases are TGTGCCAGCAGTTCCGGGACAGGAGCTCGGGAGACCCAGTACTTC. Amino acids: CASSSGTGARETQYF.